This TCR beta chain stems from a study of T-cell memory formation after mild COVID-19. Whole-study results and caveats: CD4+ clones that contracted lay mainly in CM and EM; CD8+ ones lay in EMRA.

J was trimmed by 7 bases and V by 5 bases; bases with no gene match: 7. Germline values: CDR1 SGHRS, CDR2 YFSETQ. This CDR3 is built from 15 residues. In its sample, this clonotype was seen a few times. Antigen: not known. Each CDR3 protein is one row after TCRdb ran MiXCR on the 5' RACE reads. The sample lists more than 120,000 distinct CDR3 sequences, 15% to 20% occurring once. This receptor was obtained from an adult woman who had mild COVID-19 (a few samples of this study predate the infection). Cell type and time point are not known. The sample was PBMCs or a T cell subset sorted from them (not recorded which). V is TRBV5-1 and J is TRBJ1-6; TRBD1 matches 9 bases. Here the CDR3 reads CASSPGQGWNSPLHF. Here the CDR3 DNA reads TGCGCCAGCAGTCCTGGACAGGGGTGGAATTCACCCCTCCACTTT.